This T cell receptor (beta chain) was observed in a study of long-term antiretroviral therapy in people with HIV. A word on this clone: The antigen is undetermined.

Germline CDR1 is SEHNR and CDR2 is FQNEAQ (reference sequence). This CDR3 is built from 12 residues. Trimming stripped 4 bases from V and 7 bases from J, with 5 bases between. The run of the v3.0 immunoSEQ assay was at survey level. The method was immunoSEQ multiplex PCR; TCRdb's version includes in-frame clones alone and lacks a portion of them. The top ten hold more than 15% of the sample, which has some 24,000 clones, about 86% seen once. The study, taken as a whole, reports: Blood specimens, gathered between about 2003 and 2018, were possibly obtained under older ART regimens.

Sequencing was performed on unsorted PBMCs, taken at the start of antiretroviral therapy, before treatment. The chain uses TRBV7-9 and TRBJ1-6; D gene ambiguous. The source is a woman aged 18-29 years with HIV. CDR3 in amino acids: CASSWGNSPLHF. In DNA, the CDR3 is TGTGCCAGCAGCTGGGGAAATTCACCCCTCCACTTT.